Given below is one T cell receptor beta chain in context. This sample is part of a study of blood T cell repertoires in COVID-19. Across the whole study: The United States, Italy and Spain provided the acute and convalescent COVID-19 samples. T cells, B-cell-depleted T cells, or PBMCs supplied cDNA or gDNA.

The method was immunoSEQ multiplex PCR; TCRdb's version includes in-frame clones alone and lacks a portion of them. This table holds roughly 40,000 clones, under 90% found once. J was trimmed by 2 bases and V by 2 bases; bases with no gene match: 9. Germline loops: CDR1 SGHRS, CDR2 YFSETQ. The CDR3 has 16 residues. The sample consisted of peripheral blood. This chain uses TRBV5-1 with TRBJ2-7; 8 bases match TRBD1. This clonotype originated in a man in his sixties or seventies with acute or convalescent COVID-19. The CDR3 coding sequence is TGCGCCAGCAGCTTACGAGGGACAGGTCCTACCTACGAGCAGTACTTC. Translated, it gives CASSLRGTGPTYEQYF.